These 6 T cell receptor beta chains originate from one sample sequenced in a study of shared clonotypes between healthy human individuals (TCRdb year 2020). Receptor amplification or capture employed the immunoSEQ multiplex PCR assay. TCRdb retrieved this table from immuneACCESS and kept in-frame rearrangements only. Not all clones are present; in checked studies, unresolved V genes account for under half, and no reason is known for the remainder. For this sample the table gives some 2.1 million clones, of which approximately 94% were detected only once. The ten largest make up 1% to 1.3% of the sample. CD8 naive samples consisted of CD45RO-negative cells that were positively selected for CCR7, yielding a CD45RA+CCR7+ population without TemRA cells. Sequencing was performed on naive CD8+ T cells sorted from blood. Interpreted using the paper, the cell subset or site label stands for: CD45RA+CCR7+. The receptor set was obtained from a man aged 18 to 29 in good health.

About this clone: At the DNA level, this CDR3 is encoded by other sequences in the same sample as well. The chain recombines TRBV7-9 with TRBJ2-5; 12 nucleotides line up with TRBD2. Germline assignment: CDR1 SEHNR and CDR2 FQNEAQ (reference sequence). The ends lost 1 base at V and 4 bases at J; junction bases unmatched: 4. CDR3 size: 16 residues. The CDR3 bases are TGTGCCAGCAGCTTAGGACTAGCGGGAGCACCAGAGACCCAGTACTTC. Its translation: CASSLGLAGAPETQYF. The complete variable domain, with remaining parts taken from reference TRBV7-9 and TRBJ2-5, reads DTGVSQNPRHKITKRGQNVTFRCDPISEHNRLYWYRQTLGQGPEFLTYFQNEAQLEKSRLLSDRFSAERPKGSFSTLEIQRTEQGDSAMYLCASSLGLAGAPETQYFGPGTRLLVL.

V gene TRBV11-1 combines with J gene TRBJ2-1; D unclear. The germline V gene has CDR1 SGHAT and CDR2 FQDESV (reference sequence). There are 15 residues in the CDR3. V lost 5 bases to trimming and J lost 2 bases, with 13 bases between them. CDR3 protein: CASSKGPGTYNEQFF. The DNA for the CDR3 is TGTGCCAGCAGCAAAGGCCCCGGCACCTACAATGAGCAGTTCTTC.

The DNA of the CDR3 is TGTGCCAGCAGCCCGGGACTCCAGAACACCGGGGAGCTGTTTTTT. Translation gives CASSPGLQNTGELFF. The V gene is TRBV9, the J gene TRBJ2-2; D is perhaps TRBD2 (6 bases). Germline V gene data show CDR1 as SGDLS and CDR2 as YYNGEE. The CDR3 contains 15 residues. V shed 4 bases and J shed 1 base, with 11 bases lying between them.

V usage is TRBV5-4 and J usage is TRBJ1-2; possible D gene TRBD1, 6 bases. The CDR3 runs to 16 residues. In germline, CDR1 is SGHNT, CDR2 YYREEE (reference sequence). Trimming removed 3 bases at V and 0 bases at J, with 15 bases between. The CDR3 sequence: CASSSGDRIANYGYTF. The CDR3 nucleotides read TGTGCCAGCAGCTCCGGCGACAGGATAGCTAACTATGGCTACACCTTC.

The CDR3 coding sequence is TGTGCCAGCAGCGTAGCTACGTACACTGAAGCTTTCTTT. Translating gives CASSVATYTEAFF. J is TRBJ1-1 and V is TRBV9; D ambiguous. Germline V lookup: CDR1 SGDLS, CDR2 YYNGEE. The CDR3 spans 13 residues. V shed 0 bases and J shed 3 bases, with 6 bases lying between them.

V usage is TRBV14 and J usage is TRBJ1-6; D unclear. The germline V and J ends were trimmed by 5 bases and 10 bases, with 15 bases remaining between them. The germline V gene has CDR1 SGHDN and CDR2 FVKESK. CDR3 length: 14 amino acids. The CDR3: CASSWVNGESPLHF. CDR3 in DNA: TGTGCCAGCAGCTGGGTTAACGGGGAGTCACCCCTCCACTTT.